One sample yielded the 6 T cell receptor beta chains listed below, sequenced in a study of blood T cell repertoires in COVID-19. Repertoires were generated with immunoSEQ multiplex PCR, while TCRdb's copy carries only in-frame clones and drops some. Here the sample spans about 190,000 clones, 70% to 90% being singletons. Sequencing was done on a sample of peripheral blood. All receptors come from a woman in her 70s with active or convalescent COVID-19.

V gene TRBV27 combines with J gene TRBJ2-7; the match to TRBD2 covers 7 bases. The CDR3 spans 13 residues. The junction had 14 bases not matched to a gene; V was cut back by 6 bases and J by 12 bases. Germline assignment: CDR1 MNHEY and CDR2 SMNVEV (reference sequence). CDR3 in amino acids: CASRPEGTIGLYF. CDR3 bases: TGTGCCAGCAGACCCGAAGGGACTATCGGTCTGTACTTC.

This chain uses TRBV18 with TRBJ2-1; TRBD2 is a possible D gene (5 bases). This CDR3 has 13 amino acids. V lost 5 bases, J lost 5 bases, and 10 bases lay in between. CDR1 KGHSH and CDR2 LQKENI come from the germline V gene. CDR3 loop: CASSLQLDNEQFF. The CDR3 DNA follows: TGTGCCAGCTCATTACAACTAGACAATGAGCAGTTCTTC.

The V call is TRBV7-3, the J call TRBJ1-1, with D possibly matching TRBD1 (5 bases). V was trimmed by 3 bases and J by 0 bases, leaving 8 bases between them. Looked up from germline, CDR1 is SGHTA and CDR2 is FQGTGA. The length of the CDR3 is 14 residues. This CDR3 reads CASSFDSLNTEAFF. The CDR3 DNA is TGTGCCAGCAGCTTTGACAGTCTGAACACTGAAGCTTTCTTT.

The rearrangement uses TRBV4-1 and TRBJ2-1, with D uncertain. The CDR3 covers 17 residues. The germline CDR1 and CDR2 sequences are MGHRA and YSYEKL. Trimming removed 0 bases at V and 0 bases at J, with 12 bases between. In DNA form, the CDR3 reads TGCGCCAGCAGCCAAGACTGGTACCCCAGCTCCTACAATGAGCAGTTCTTC. Translated: CASSQDWYPSSYNEQFF.

The J gene is TRBJ2-5, the V gene TRBV14; TRBD2 is a possible D gene (5 bases). The CDR3 has 17 residues. Germline V CDR1 and CDR2: SGHDN, FVKESK. The V and J ends lost 1 base and 5 bases respectively, with 20 bases between them. The CDR3 sequence is CASSQGAVYSGVETQYF. As DNA, the CDR3 is TGTGCCAGCAGCCAAGGAGCGGTGTACTCTGGGGTGGAGACCCAGTACTTC.

J is TRBJ2-1 and V is TRBV15, with unresolved D. There are 15 residues in the CDR3. V gave up 0 bases and J gave up 7 bases, with 13 bases separating them. In germline, CDR1 is LNHNV, CDR2 YYDKDF (reference sequence). The CDR3 here is CATSREAQRRNEQFF. The CDR3 region has the DNA TGTGCCACCAGCAGAGAGGCCCAGCGTAGGAATGAGCAGTTCTTC.